This TCR beta chain appears in the sequencing data of a study of blood T cell repertoires in COVID-19. About the study: Samples of COVID-19 (acute and convalescent) were obtained from the United States, Italy and Spain.

Measured with immunoSEQ multiplex PCR; TCRdb has only the in-frame clones, and not every one. The top ten clones hold 1.5% to 2% of a sample with approximately 98,000 clones, less than 85% of them seen once. About this clone: A junction boundary mismatches the germline segment, possibly from a read error.

Sample: peripheral blood. The receptor was isolated from a woman in her thirties or forties with acute or convalescent COVID-19.

In DNA, the CDR3 is TGTGCCAGCAGGGAAGCAATGGGACAGATCTACGAGCAGTACTTC. This encodes CASREAMGQIYEQYF. The chain recombines TRBV2 with TRBJ2-7; 7 bases align to TRBD1. CDR1 SNHLY and CDR2 FYNNEI come from the germline V gene. The CDR3 has 15 amino acids.